What follows describes a single T cell receptor beta chain. Antigen: not known. The CDR3 totals 22 residues. The V segment lost 2 bases and the J segment 4 bases; nucleotides outside the gene matches: 21. The V gene's germline CDR1 is SGDLS and CDR2 YYNGEE. Assay used: immunoSEQ multiplex PCR; TCRdb lists only in-frame clones, some missing. Of 65,000 to 95,000 clones listed, 85% to 90% were seen once; the top ten hold roughly 5.4%. This sample stems from a study of cytotoxic CD8 clonotypes in ibrutinib-treated CLL. Study-wide background: Included were 11 relapsed/refractory and roughly 15 treatment-naive patients, of whom some 17 were IGHV unmutated. Responses comprised about 24 partial and 2 complete; at median around 67 months, 14 remained remitted and some twelve progressed. Study conclusions and caveats: Relative to age-matched healthy donors, clonality at baseline was higher, and it tracked circulating CD8+ T-cell counts. Among the clonotypes, public ones were uncommon and contracted or held stable on treatment.

The receptor was derived from a human donor with chronic lymphocytic leukemia. The rearrangement joins TRBV9 to TRBJ2-1, with TRBD2 identical over 13 bases. Sample: PBMCs, taken before ibrutinib treatment. The CDR3 sequence is CASSVSFGGTSGTPIRYNEQFF. CDR3 DNA: TGTGCCAGCAGCGTTAGCTTTGGAGGGACTAGCGGGACCCCCATACGATACAATGAGCAGTTCTTC. Full variable domain (rest looked up from reference TRBV9 and TRBJ2-1): DSGVTQTPKHLITATGQRVTLRCSPRSGDLSVYWYQQSLDQGLQFLIQYYNGEERAKGNILERFSAQQFPDLHSELNLSSLELGDSALYFCASSVSFGGTSGTPIRYNEQFFGPGTRLTVL.